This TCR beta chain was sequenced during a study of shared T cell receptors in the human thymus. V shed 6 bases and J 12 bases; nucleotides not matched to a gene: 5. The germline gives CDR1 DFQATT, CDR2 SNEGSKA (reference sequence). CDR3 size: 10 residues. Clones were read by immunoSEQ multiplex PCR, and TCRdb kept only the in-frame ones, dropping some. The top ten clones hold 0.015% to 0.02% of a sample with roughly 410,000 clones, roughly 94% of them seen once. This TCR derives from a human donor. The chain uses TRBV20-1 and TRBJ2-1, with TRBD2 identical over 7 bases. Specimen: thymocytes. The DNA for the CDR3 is TGCAGTGCCCAGCGCGGGGGGCAGTTCTTC. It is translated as CSAQRGGQFF.